The next 18 T cell receptor beta chains were all read from a single sample in a study of blood T cell repertoires in COVID-19. Method: immunoSEQ multiplex PCR; TCRdb's copy keeps in-frame clones and lacks some. The sample lists approximately 47,000 clones, around 86% occurring once. Sequenced sample: peripheral blood. These receptors were taken from an elderly woman with COVID-19, enrolled during active disease.

The chain couples TRBV21-1 to TRBJ2-3; the DNA was not used to check the table's D call, TRBD1. TRBV21-1 is listed as a pseudogene. The CDR3 is made up of 13 amino acids. DNA of the CDR3: TGTGCCAGCAGCAAAGATCAGGCAGATACGCAGTATTTT. It codes for CASSKDQADTQYF.

This chain joins TRBV7-2 and TRBJ1-2; tentative D call: TRBD1 (5 bases). Trimming took 7 bases from V and 6 from J, leaving 15 bases between them. Germline CDR1 is SGHTA and CDR2 is FQGNSA. This CDR3 region has 13 residues. Here the CDR3 reads CASKQDPRDGYTF. The CDR3 DNA reads TGTGCCAGCAAACAGGACCCTAGGGATGGCTACACCTTC.

The rearrangement links TRBV10-2 to TRBJ2-1; 8 bases fit TRBD2. After removal of 6 bases from V and 4 bases from J, the junction contained 5 bases not matched to a gene. From germline, CDR1 is WSHSY and CDR2 SAAADI. The CDR3 length is 14 residues. The CDR3 is CASSGGAVYNEQFF. CDR3 bases: TGCGCCAGCAGCGGGGGGGCAGTTTACAATGAGCAGTTCTTC.

The rearrangement joins TRBV27 to TRBJ1-5; 7 bases match TRBD1. The V and J ends lost 6 bases and 0 bases, in that order; junction bases with no gene match: 5. Per germline, CDR1 MNHEY and CDR2 SMNVEV (reference sequence). This CDR3 has 15 amino acids. The CDR3 loop reads CASRPGGSSNQPQHF. Written as DNA, the CDR3 is TGTGCCAGCAGGCCAGGGGGAAGTAGCAATCAGCCCCAGCATTTT.

The V call is TRBV7-9, the J call TRBJ1-3; no clear D gene. The CDR3 consists of 16 residues. In germline, CDR1 is SEHNR, CDR2 FQNEAQ (reference sequence). Trimming cost V 1 base and J 0 bases, with 10 bases left between them. The CDR3: CASSLGRTRSGNTIYF. The CDR3 nucleotides read TGTGCCAGCAGCTTAGGTCGAACACGCTCTGGAAACACCATATATTTT. The full variable domain, with the rest looked up from reference TRBV7-9 and TRBJ1-3, is DTGVSQNPRHKITKRGQNVTFRCDPISEHNRLYWYRQTLGQGPEFLTYFQNEAQLEKSRLLSDRFSAERPKGSFSTLEIQRTEQGDSAMYLCASSLGRTRSGNTIYFGEGSWLTVV.

The chain has TRBV5-5 and TRBJ2-1; the match to TRBD2 covers 10 bases. CDR1 and CDR2 (germline): SGHKS, YYEKEE (reference sequence). The CDR3 contains 16 residues. Trimming at V came to 2 bases and at J to 6 bases, leaving 8 bases not matched to a gene. The CDR3 nucleotides read TGTGCCAGCAGCTTCCTTAGCGGGAGGTCCAGCAATGAGCAGTTCTTC. Translating gives CASSFLSGRSSNEQFF.

This clone appeared a single time. This chain links TRBV2 with TRBJ1-2; weak D call: TRBD1 (5 bases). The ends were cut back, 4 bases at V and 4 bases at J, with 7 bases in the middle. CDR1 SNHLY and CDR2 FYNNEI come from the germline V gene. The CDR3 is 12 residues long. The CDR3 DNA sequence: TGTGCCAGCAGTGCAGGGCTCTATGGCTACACCTTC. This gives the protein CASSAGLYGYTF. Looking up the rest from reference TRBV2 and TRBJ1-2 gives the full variable domain: EPEVTQTPSHQVTQMGQEVILRCVPISNHLYFYWYRQILGQKVEFLVSFYNNEISEKSEIFDDQFSVERPDGSNFTLKIRSTKLEDSAMYFCASSAGLYGYTFGSGTRLTVV.

The table lists this clone with a count of one. The chain couples TRBV11-3 to TRBJ1-4; no definite D call. Between the trimmed V and J ends, which lost 3 bases and 8 bases, there was a span of 10 bases. CDR1 SGHNT and CDR2 YENEEA come from the germline V gene. CDR3 length: 13 amino acids. DNA of the CDR3: TGTGCCAGCAGCTTCCAACTAGGCGAAAAACTGTTTTTT. Its protein is CASSFQLGEKLFF.

V usage is TRBV11-2 and J usage is TRBJ2-7, with D hard to call. V lost 5 bases and J 2 bases, leaving 13 bases between the germline ends. The CDR3 contains 14 residues. CDR1 SGHAT and CDR2 FQNNGV come from the germline V gene. Here the CDR3 DNA reads TGTGCCAGCAGCGGATACCGGGTCACCTACGAGCAGTACTTC. Amino acids: CASSGYRVTYEQYF.

A single count supports this clone. The rearrangement joins TRBV6-5 to TRBJ1-4, with 9 bases fitting TRBD1. This CDR3 spans 15 amino acids. The ends lost 4 bases at V and 8 bases at J; junction bases unmatched: 8. Germline CDR1 is MNHEY and CDR2 is SVGAGI. CDR3 residues: CASSFRDRVGEKLFF. In DNA form, the CDR3 reads TGTGCCAGCAGTTTCCGGGACAGGGTAGGAGAAAAACTGTTTTTT.

The sample holds a few counts of this clone. This rearrangement joins TRBV7-3 to TRBJ1-6; D ambiguous. Trimming pared 0 bases from V and 7 bases from J, leaving 4 bases between. Germline CDR1 and CDR2: SGHTA and FQGTGA. This CDR3 comprises 13 residues. CDR3 coding DNA: TGTGCCAGCAGCTTAACCCAGAATTCACCCCTCCACTTT. Translated, it gives CASSLTQNSPLHF.

The J gene is TRBJ2-5, the V gene TRBV11-2; 10 nucleotides line up with TRBD1. The CDR3 is 14 residues long. Trimming removed 6 bases from V and 5 bases from J; junction bases left unmatched: 6. The germline CDR1 and CDR2 sequences are SGHAT and FQNNGV. This chain's CDR3 is CASSFSGQGETQYF. CDR3 nucleotide sequence: TGTGCCAGCAGTTTCTCGGGACAGGGGGAGACCCAGTACTTC.

The rearrangement links TRBV5-1 to TRBJ2-7; TRBD2 agrees at 9 bases. The V and J ends lost 1 base and 1 base, in that order; junction bases with no gene match: 3. The CDR3 is made up of 15 amino acids. The germline V gene encodes CDR1 SGHRS and CDR2 YFSETQ. CDR3 residues: CASSLSSGDSYEQYF. The CDR3 bases are TGCGCCAGCAGCTTGTCTAGCGGGGATTCCTACGAGCAGTACTTC. Based on the CDR3 plus reference TRBV5-1 and TRBJ2-7, the full variable domain is KAGVTQTPRYLIKTRGQQVTLSCSPISGHRSVSWYQQTPGQGLQFLFEYFSETQRNKGNFPGRFSGRQFSNSRSEMNVSTLELGDSALYLCASSLSSGDSYEQYFGPGTRLTVT.

J is TRBJ1-1 and V is TRBV6-5; TRBD1 agrees at 7 bases. Per the germline V gene, CDR1 is MNHEY and CDR2 is SVGAGI. The length of the CDR3 is 13 residues. V trimming: 6 bases; J trimming: 3 bases; junction bases outside the gene matches: 4. This CDR3 reads CASRNRGYTEAFF. Written as DNA, the CDR3 is TGTGCCAGCAGAAACAGGGGCTACACTGAAGCTTTCTTT.

The chain couples TRBV6-5 to TRBJ1-2, with 10 bases that match TRBD1. The CDR3 is 15 amino acids. CDR1 is MNHEY and CDR2 is SVGAGI in the germline V gene. The trim removed 2 bases at V and 6 bases at J, leaving 6 bases unmatched. CDR3: CASSYRTGGLNGYTF. The CDR3 DNA sequence: TGTGCCAGCAGTTACCGGACAGGGGGTTTAAATGGCTACACCTTC.

The rearrangement joins TRBV5-8 to TRBJ2-7; possibly TRBD2 for D (7 bases). The CDR3 sequence is 15 residues long. V was shortened by 4 bases and J by 5 bases, with 19 bases between the two germline ends. CDR1 SGHTS and CDR2 YDEGEE come from the germline V gene. CDR3: CASSRGSGEGDEQYF. The CDR3, as DNA: TGTGCCAGCAGCAGAGGTTCGGGGGAGGGGGACGAGCAGTACTTC.

This clone was seen a handful of times. The chain has TRBV7-9 and TRBJ1-6; D gene ambiguous. V lost 1 base to trimming and J lost 3 bases, with 10 bases between them. This CDR3 contains 16 residues. Germline lookup yields CDR1 SEHNR and CDR2 FQNEAQ (reference sequence). CDR3 nucleotides: TGTGCCAGCAGCTTAGGAGCTGGTTTCTATAATTCACCCCTCCACTTT. Its translation is CASSLGAGFYNSPLHF.

V usage is TRBV19 and J usage is TRBJ2-7, with 8 nucleotides matching TRBD1. V dropped 2 bases and J dropped 4; count of bases not matched to a gene: 7. The CDR3 covers 15 residues. The V gene's germline CDR1 is LNHDA and CDR2 SQIVND (reference sequence). DNA of the CDR3: TGTGCCAGTAGTATATCGAACAGGGGGAAGTACGAGCAGTACTTC. The encoded protein is CASSISNRGKYEQYF.